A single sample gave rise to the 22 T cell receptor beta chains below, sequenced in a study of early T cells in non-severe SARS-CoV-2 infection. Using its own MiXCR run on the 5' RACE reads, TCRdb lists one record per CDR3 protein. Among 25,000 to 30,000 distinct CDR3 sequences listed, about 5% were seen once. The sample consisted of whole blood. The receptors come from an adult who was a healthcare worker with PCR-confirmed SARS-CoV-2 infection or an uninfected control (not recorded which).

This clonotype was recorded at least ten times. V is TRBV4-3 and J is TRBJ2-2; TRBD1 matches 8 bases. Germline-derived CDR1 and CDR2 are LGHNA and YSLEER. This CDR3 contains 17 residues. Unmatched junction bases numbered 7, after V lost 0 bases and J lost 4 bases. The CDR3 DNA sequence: TGCGCCAGCAGCCAAGATCTTCCAGGGGGCATCACCGGGGAGCTGTTTTTT. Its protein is CASSQDLPGGITGELFF.

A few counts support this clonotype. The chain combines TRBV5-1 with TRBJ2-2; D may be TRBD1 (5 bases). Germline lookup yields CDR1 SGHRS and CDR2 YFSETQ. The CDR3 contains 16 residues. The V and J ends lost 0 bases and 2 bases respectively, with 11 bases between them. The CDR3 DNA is TGCGCCAGCAGCTTGGAGCACAGGAGTAACACCGGGGAGCTGTTTTTT. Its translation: CASSLEHRSNTGELFF.

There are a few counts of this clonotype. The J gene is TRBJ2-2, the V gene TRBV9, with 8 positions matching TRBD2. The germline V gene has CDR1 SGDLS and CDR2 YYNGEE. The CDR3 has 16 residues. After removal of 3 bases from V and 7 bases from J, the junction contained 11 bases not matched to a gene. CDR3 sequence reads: CASSAYEREHGGELFF. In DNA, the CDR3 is TGTGCCAGCAGCGCATACGAGCGGGAGCATGGCGGGGAGCTGTTTTTT.

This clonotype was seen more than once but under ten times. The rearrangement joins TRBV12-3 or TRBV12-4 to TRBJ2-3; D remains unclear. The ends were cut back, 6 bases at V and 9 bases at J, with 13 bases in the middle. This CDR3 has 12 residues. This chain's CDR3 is CASSIATTTQYF. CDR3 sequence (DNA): TGTGCCAGCAGCATAGCAACCACCACGCAGTATTTT.

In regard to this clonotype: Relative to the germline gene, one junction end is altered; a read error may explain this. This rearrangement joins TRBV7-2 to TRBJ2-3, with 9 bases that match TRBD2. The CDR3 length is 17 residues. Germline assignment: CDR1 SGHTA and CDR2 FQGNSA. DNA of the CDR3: TGTGTCAGCAGTGGGGGGCGGACTAGCGCTATCACAGATACGCAGTATTTT. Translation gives CVSSGGRTSAITDTQYF.

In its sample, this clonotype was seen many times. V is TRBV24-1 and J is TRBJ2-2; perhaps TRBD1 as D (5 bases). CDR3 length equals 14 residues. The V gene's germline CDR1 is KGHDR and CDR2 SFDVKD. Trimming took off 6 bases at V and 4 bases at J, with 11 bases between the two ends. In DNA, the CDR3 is TGTGCCACCAGTACGGCAGGGCCCACCGGGGAGCTGTTTTTT. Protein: CATSTAGPTGELFF.

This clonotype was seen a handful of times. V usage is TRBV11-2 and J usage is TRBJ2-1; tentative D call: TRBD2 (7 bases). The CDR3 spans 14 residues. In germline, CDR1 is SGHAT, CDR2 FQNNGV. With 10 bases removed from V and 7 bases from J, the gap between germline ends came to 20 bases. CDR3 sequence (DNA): TGTGCCACTCGCGGGGGAGGGGGAAGGAATGAGCAGTTCTTC. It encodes CATRGGGGRNEQFF.

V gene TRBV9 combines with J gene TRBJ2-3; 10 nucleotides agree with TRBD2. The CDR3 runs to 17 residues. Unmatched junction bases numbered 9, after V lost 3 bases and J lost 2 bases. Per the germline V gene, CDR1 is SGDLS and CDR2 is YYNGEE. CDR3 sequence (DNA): TGTGCCAGCAGCGATTTAAGCGGGGGGGCACCCACAGATACGCAGTATTTT. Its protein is CASSDLSGGAPTDTQYF.

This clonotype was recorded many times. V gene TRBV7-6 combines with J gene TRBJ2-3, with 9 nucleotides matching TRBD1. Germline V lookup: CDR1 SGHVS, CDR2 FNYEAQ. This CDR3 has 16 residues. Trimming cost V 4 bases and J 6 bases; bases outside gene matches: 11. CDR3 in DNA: TGTGCCAGCAGCTCAGGTCGGGACAGGGCGTATGATACGCAGTATTTT. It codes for CASSSGRDRAYDTQYF.

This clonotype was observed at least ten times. CDR3 sequence: CASKNLAYEQYF. CDR3 DNA: TGTGCCAGCAAAAACCTAGCCTACGAGCAGTACTTC. The genes are TRBV6-5 and TRBJ2-7; D remains ambiguous. Germline V CDR1 and CDR2: MNHEY, SVGAGI. Between the trimmed V and J ends, which lost 7 bases and 2 bases, there was a span of 9 bases. CDR3 length: 12 amino acids.

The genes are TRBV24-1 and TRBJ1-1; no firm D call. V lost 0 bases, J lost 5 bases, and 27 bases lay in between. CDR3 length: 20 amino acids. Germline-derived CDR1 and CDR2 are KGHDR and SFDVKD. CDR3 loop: CATSDLGTELGWYRWTEAFF. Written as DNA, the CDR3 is TGTGCCACCAGTGATTTGGGAACTGAGCTGGGCTGGTATAGATGGACTGAAGCTTTCTTT.

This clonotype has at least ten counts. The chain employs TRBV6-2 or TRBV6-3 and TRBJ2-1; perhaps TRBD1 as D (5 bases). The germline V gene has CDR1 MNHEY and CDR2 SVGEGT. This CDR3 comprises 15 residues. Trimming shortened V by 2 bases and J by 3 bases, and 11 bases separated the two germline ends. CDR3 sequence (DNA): TGTGCCAGCAGTTACGGGGCGGAGTACTACAATGAGCAGTTCTTC. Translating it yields CASSYGAEYYNEQFF.

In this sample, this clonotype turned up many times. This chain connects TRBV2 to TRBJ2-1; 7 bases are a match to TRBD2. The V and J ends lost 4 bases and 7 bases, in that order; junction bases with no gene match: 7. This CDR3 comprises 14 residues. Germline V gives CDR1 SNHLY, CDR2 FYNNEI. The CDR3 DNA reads TGTGCCAGCAGTGTCCAGCGGGATGAGAATGAGCAGTTCTTC. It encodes CASSVQRDENEQFF.

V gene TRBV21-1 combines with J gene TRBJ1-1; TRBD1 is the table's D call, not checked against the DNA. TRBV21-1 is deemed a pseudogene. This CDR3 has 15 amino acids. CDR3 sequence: CASRLTGRVWTEAFF. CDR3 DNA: TGTGCCAGCAGATTGACAGGGAGGGTTTGGACTGAAGCTTTCTTT.

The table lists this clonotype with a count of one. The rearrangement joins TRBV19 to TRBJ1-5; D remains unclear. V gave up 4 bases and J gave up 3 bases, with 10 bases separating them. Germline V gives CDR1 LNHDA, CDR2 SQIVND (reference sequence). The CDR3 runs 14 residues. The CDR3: CASSKTAYNQPQHF. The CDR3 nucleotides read TGTGCCAGTAGTAAAACAGCTTACAATCAGCCCCAGCATTTT.

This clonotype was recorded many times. CDR3 in DNA: TGTGCCAGCAGCGGAGGTGGGACAGCGGGGCACTACGAGCAGTACTTC. Translation gives CASSGGGTAGHYEQYF. The chain uses TRBV7-2 and TRBJ2-7; the D gene could be TRBD1 or TRBD2 (7 bases each). The CDR3 loop spans 16 amino acids. V lost 5 bases to trimming and J lost 3 bases, with 20 bases between them. In germline, CDR1 is SGHTA, CDR2 FQGNSA.

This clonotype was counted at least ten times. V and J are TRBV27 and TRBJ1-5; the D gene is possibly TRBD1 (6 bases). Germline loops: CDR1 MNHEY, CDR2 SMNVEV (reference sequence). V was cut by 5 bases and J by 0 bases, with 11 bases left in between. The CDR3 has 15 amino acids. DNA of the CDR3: TGTGCCAGCAGTCCAGGACAGATTAGCAATCAGCCCCAGCATTTT. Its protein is CASSPGQISNQPQHF.

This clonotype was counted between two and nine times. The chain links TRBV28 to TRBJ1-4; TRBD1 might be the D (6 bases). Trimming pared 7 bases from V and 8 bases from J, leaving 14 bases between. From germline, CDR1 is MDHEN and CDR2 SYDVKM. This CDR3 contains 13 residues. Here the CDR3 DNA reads TGTGCCAGCACTGAGGGGGTGGAGGAAAAACTGTTTTTT. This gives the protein CASTEGVEEKLFF.

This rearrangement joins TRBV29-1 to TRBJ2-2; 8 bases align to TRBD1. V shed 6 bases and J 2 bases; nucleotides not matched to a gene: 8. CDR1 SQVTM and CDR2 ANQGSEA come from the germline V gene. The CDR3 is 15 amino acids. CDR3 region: CSVVQGVGNTGELFF. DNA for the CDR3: TGCAGCGTCGTACAGGGGGTTGGAAACACCGGGGAGCTGTTTTTT.

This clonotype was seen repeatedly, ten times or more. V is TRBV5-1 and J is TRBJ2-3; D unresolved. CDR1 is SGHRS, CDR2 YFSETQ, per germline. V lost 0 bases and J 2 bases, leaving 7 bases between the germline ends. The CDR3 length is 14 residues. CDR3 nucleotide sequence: TGCGCCAGCAGCTTGGATACGATCACAGATACGCAGTATTTT. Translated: CASSLDTITDTQYF.

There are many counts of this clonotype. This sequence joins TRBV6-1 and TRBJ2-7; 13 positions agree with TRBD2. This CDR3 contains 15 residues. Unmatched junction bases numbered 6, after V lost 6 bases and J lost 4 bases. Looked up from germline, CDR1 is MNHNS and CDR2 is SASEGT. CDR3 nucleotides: TGTGCCAGCAGGGAACTAGCGGGAGGGCAGTACGAGCAGTACTTC. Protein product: CASRELAGGQYEQYF.

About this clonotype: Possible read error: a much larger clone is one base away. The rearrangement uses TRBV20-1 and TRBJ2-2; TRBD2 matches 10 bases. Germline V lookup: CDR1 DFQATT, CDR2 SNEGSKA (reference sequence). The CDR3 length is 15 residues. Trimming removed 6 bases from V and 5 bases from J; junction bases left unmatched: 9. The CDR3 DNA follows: TGCAGTGCCAAGGAGGTAGCGGGAGGAACCGGGGAGCTGTTTTTT. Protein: CSAKEVAGGTGELFF.